A single T cell receptor (beta chain) is shown here with its context. Its antigen remains unidentified. This CDR3 is 13 amino acids long. CDR1 is LNHNV and CDR2 is YYDKDF in the germline V gene (reference sequence). V lost 5 bases, J lost 5 bases, and 10 bases lay in between. The protocol was immunoSEQ multiplex PCR, while the TCRdb copy is restricted to in-frame clones and leaves out a portion. Counted here are about 78,000 clones, approximately 85% occurring once; the ten biggest clones make up under 20%. The data are from a study of identifying expanded T cells in peripheral blood. The study, taken as a whole, reports: Technical replicates showed roughly 1.2 changed clones; around two weeks roughly 16; four weeks 19. Clone count variance between roughly 2-week samples rose with total template count.

The chain is built from TRBV15 and TRBJ2-1; tentative D call: TRBD2 (5 bases). The clonotype originates from a person between 18 and 75 years old in good health. Sample: blood. Here the CDR3 reads CATSGRSDNEQFF. DNA of the CDR3: TGTGCCACCAGCGGGAGAAGCGACAATGAGCAGTTCTTC.